Presented here are 6 T cell receptor beta chains from one specimen sequenced in a study of blood T cell repertoires in COVID-19. Sequencing used immunoSEQ multiplex PCR; TCRdb keeps in-frame clones, though not all of them. The data hold about 150,000 clones, with 80% observed a single time. Sequencing input: peripheral blood. These receptor sequences come from a man aged 60 to 69 with acute or convalescent COVID-19.

The gene calls are TRBV24-1 and TRBJ2-1, with 7 bases aligning to TRBD2. CDR3 size: 14 residues. J lost 5 bases, V lost 3 bases, and 3 bases had no gene match. CDR1 and CDR2 (germline): KGHDR, SFDVKD. CDR3 DNA sequence: TGTGCCACCAGTGATAGCGGGATAAACAATGAGCAGTTCTTC. Protein: CATSDSGINNEQFF.

The gene calls are TRBV23-1 and TRBJ2-5; D is uncertain. TRBV23-1 is treated as an ORF (open reading frame) with a function not yet certain. The CDR3 has 14 amino acids. Trimming stripped 0 bases from V and 0 bases from J, with 5 bases between. The chain's CDR3 is CASSQSENQETQYF. The CDR3 region has the DNA TGCGCCAGCAGTCAATCGGAGAACCAAGAGACCCAGTACTTC.

The rearrangement joins TRBV16 to TRBJ1-4; the D is unclear. Looked up from germline, CDR1 is KGHSY and CDR2 is FQNENV. The CDR3 sequence is 16 residues long. V was trimmed by 4 bases and J by 2 bases, leaving 14 bases between them. The DNA for the CDR3 is TGTGCCAGCAGCCCTGTGGAGGGAGTCACTAATGAAAAACTGTTTTTT. Residues: CASSPVEGVTNEKLFF.

The J gene is TRBJ2-2, the V gene TRBV28; 10 positions agree with TRBD2. The J segment lost 6 bases and the V segment lost 3 bases, leaving 19 bases of the junction unmatched. Germline V CDR1 and CDR2: MDHEN, SYDVKM. This CDR3 region has 20 residues. CDR3 protein: CASSFGGRGSGRFKAGELFF. Here the CDR3 DNA reads TGTGCCAGCAGTTTCGGAGGTCGGGGTAGCGGGAGGTTTAAGGCCGGGGAGCTGTTTTTT.

This clone was observed a single time. The V gene is TRBV6-5, the J gene TRBJ2-5; 7 positions match TRBD2. The trim removed 3 bases at V and 5 bases at J, leaving 3 bases unmatched. The CDR3 sequence is 13 residues long. Per the germline V gene, CDR1 is MNHEY and CDR2 is SVGAGI. The CDR3 loop is CASSYGEGETQYF. The CDR3 DNA reads TGTGCCAGCAGTTATGGGGAGGGGGAGACCCAGTACTTC.

This sequence joins TRBV7-2 and TRBJ1-1; D is unresolved. The CDR3 extends over 18 amino acids. V was cut by 2 bases and J by 5 bases, with 24 bases left in between. CDR1 and CDR2 from the germline V gene are SGHTA and FQGNSA. CDR3 in DNA: TGTGCCAGCAGCTTAAATCCCACCCTTAGTGTGGCGGGAACTGAAGCTTTCTTT. This translates into CASSLNPTLSVAGTEAFF.